The 27 T cell receptor beta chains reported below all come from one sample, sequenced in a study of T cell responses to AZD1222 COVID-19 vaccine. This table comes from immunoSEQ multiplex PCR, and its TCRdb copy is limited to in-frame clones, with some not included. This sample has fewer than 120,000 clones, with around 93% found just once. The sequences come from peripheral blood, collected 28 days after the second AZD1222 dose. The receptors come from an adult who received the AZD1222 COVID-19 vaccine.

The table lists this clone with a count of one. The gene calls are TRBV18 and TRBJ2-1; 9 bases align to TRBD1. Trimming removed 3 bases from V and 4 bases from J; junction bases left unmatched: 4. Germline values: CDR1 KGHSH, CDR2 LQKENI. CDR3 length: 15 residues. CDR3: CASSPGTGPYNEQFF. For the CDR3, the DNA is TGTGCCAGCTCACCCGGGACAGGGCCGTACAATGAGCAGTTCTTC.

V usage is TRBV19 and J usage is TRBJ1-3; D not certain. The V and J ends lost 5 bases and 1 base respectively, with 18 bases between them. The length of the CDR3 is 17 residues. Germline V gene data show CDR1 as LNHDA and CDR2 as SQIVND (reference sequence). Here the CDR3 DNA reads TGTGCCAGTAGTCGTAAAAGTATGGAGGTTTCTGGAAACACCATATATTTT. It is translated as CASSRKSMEVSGNTIYF.

V is TRBV19 and J is TRBJ2-1; TRBD2 matches 10 bases. The V gene's germline CDR1 is LNHDA and CDR2 SQIVND (reference sequence). Losses at the gene ends were 5 bases for V and 9 bases for J; bases not matched to a gene: 13. The CDR3 spans 16 residues. Written as DNA, the CDR3 is TGTGCCAGTAGTGACCAGTTAGCGGGAGGCCGAGGTGAGCAGTTCTTC. Translated, it gives CASSDQLAGGRGEQFF. Together with reference TRBV19 and TRBJ2-1, the CDR3 gives the full variable domain: DGGITQSPKYLFRKEGQNVTLSCEQNLNHDAMYWYRQDPGQGLRLIYYSQIVNDFQKGDIAEGYSVSREKKESFPLTVTSAQKNPTAFYLCASSDQLAGGRGEQFFGPGTRLTVL.

The chain carries TRBV7-9 and TRBJ1-1; D ambiguous. Germline-derived CDR1 and CDR2 are SEHNR and FQNEAQ (reference sequence). Trimming took off 7 bases at V and 3 bases at J, with 15 bases between the two ends. The CDR3 is 14 residues long. CDR3 amino acids: CASIPLLIDTEAFF. The CDR3 DNA reads TGTGCCAGCATCCCGCTCCTGATCGACACTGAAGCTTTCTTT.

The chain joins TRBV12-3 or TRBV12-4 to TRBJ1-1; no reliable D call. V was trimmed by 6 bases and J by 11 bases, leaving 10 bases between them. The CDR3 extends over 10 amino acids. For the CDR3, the DNA is TGTGCCAGCAGCTCCACTCGGGCTTTCTTT. It yields the protein CASSSTRAFF.

This sequence joins TRBV6-5 and TRBJ2-1; D is perhaps TRBD1 (6 bases). Germline CDR1 MNHEY, CDR2 SVGAGI. V shed 2 bases and J shed 12 bases, with 8 bases lying between them. CDR3 length: 11 amino acids. CDR3 bases: TGTGCCAGCAGTTACGCAGGGGTGCAGTTCTTC. It specifies CASSYAGVQFF.

This clone has a single count. The chain's CDR3 is CASSYSPMGNQPQHF. In DNA form, the CDR3 reads TGTGCCAGCAGTTACTCGCCGATGGGGAATCAGCCCCAGCATTTT. The chain couples TRBV6-5 to TRBJ1-5; D uncertain. V shed 0 bases and J shed 4 bases, with 10 bases lying between them. Germline V CDR1 and CDR2: MNHEY, SVGAGI. This CDR3 region has 15 residues.

This sequence joins TRBV6-1 and TRBJ1-2; D is undetermined. The V gene lost 1 base and the J gene lost 4 bases, with 7 bases spanning the gap. Germline-derived CDR1 and CDR2 are MNHNS and SASEGT. CDR3 length equals 13 residues. The CDR3 sequence is CASSEEMTYGYTF. The DNA for the CDR3 is TGTGCCAGCAGTGAAGAAATGACCTATGGCTACACCTTC.

V and J are TRBV29-1 and TRBJ1-1; D is unresolved. The V gene lost 7 bases and the J gene lost 4 bases, with 10 bases spanning the gap. The germline V gene encodes CDR1 SQVTM and CDR2 ANQGSEA. This CDR3 has 11 amino acids. CDR3 in DNA: TGCAGCGCCCCTATAAGCACTGAAGCTTTCTTT. Translation: CSAPISTEAFF.

Note on this clone: An end of the junction differs from the germline gene, which may be a read error. CDR3 bases: TGTGCCAGCATGGGCGGAAACTCTGGCTACACCTTC. It encodes CASMGGNSGYTF. The rearrangement uses TRBV2 and TRBJ1-2, with no clear D. CDR1 SNHLY and CDR2 FYNNEI come from the germline V gene. The CDR3 loop spans 12 amino acids. The full variable domain, with the rest looked up from reference TRBV2 and TRBJ1-2, is EPEVTQTPSHQVTQMGQEVILRCVPISNHLYFYWYRQILGQKVEFLVSFYNNEISEKSEIFDDQFSVERPDGSNFTLKIRSTKLEDSAMYFCASMGGNSGYTFGSGTRLTVV.

This chain connects TRBV19 to TRBJ2-1; TRBD2 might be the D (6 bases). This CDR3 spans 15 amino acids. Deletions cut 9 bases from V and 9 bases from J, with 24 bases between. Germline lookup yields CDR1 LNHDA and CDR2 SQIVND (reference sequence). CDR3 residues: CASVFGRGGIGEQFF. Here the CDR3 DNA reads TGTGCCAGCGTTTTTGGACGGGGAGGTATCGGTGAGCAGTTCTTC. Using reference TRBV19 and TRBJ2-1 for the parts outside the CDR3, the full variable domain is DGGITQSPKYLFRKEGQNVTLSCEQNLNHDAMYWYRQDPGQGLRLIYYSQIVNDFQKGDIAEGYSVSREKKESFPLTVTSAQKNPTAFYLCASVFGRGGIGEQFFGPGTRLTVL.

This clone was found once. The J gene is TRBJ1-2, the V gene TRBV27; D not resolved. V was clipped by 3 bases and J by 2 bases, with 13 bases between them. This CDR3 is 15 amino acids long. The germline gives CDR1 MNHEY, CDR2 SMNVEV (reference sequence). The CDR3: CASSFNLGLNYGYTF. CDR3 nucleotides: TGTGCCAGCAGTTTTAACTTAGGCCTGAACTATGGCTACACCTTC.

V and J are TRBV6-5 and TRBJ2-7, with a tentative D call TRBD2 (7 bases). The germline V and J ends were trimmed by 4 bases and 5 bases, with 15 bases remaining between them. Germline loops: CDR1 MNHEY, CDR2 SVGAGI. The CDR3 runs 14 residues. Written as DNA, the CDR3 is TGTGCCAGCAGTTTCCCGGGGGCGGGAGACGAGCAGTACTTC. Its translation is CASSFPGAGDEQYF.

CDR3 amino acids: CASSLDSSYEQYF. The CDR3 bases are TGTGCCAGCAGCTTAGATAGCTCCTACGAGCAGTACTTC. The chain is built from TRBV13 and TRBJ2-7; unclear D gene. Between the trimmed V and J ends, which lost 1 base and 0 bases, there was a span of 4 bases. Germline values: CDR1 PRHDT, CDR2 FYEKMQ (reference sequence). The CDR3 has 13 residues.

This CDR3 is CASSEKTRRGYEQYF. DNA of the CDR3: TGTGCCAGCAGCGAAAAGACTAGACGTGGCTACGAGCAGTACTTC. The rearrangement links TRBV5-6 to TRBJ2-7, with D perhaps TRBD2 (6 bases). Trimming shortened V by 4 bases and J by 3 bases, and 17 bases separated the two germline ends. The CDR3 spans 15 residues. Per germline, CDR1 SGHDT and CDR2 YYEEEE.

This rearrangement joins TRBV5-5 to TRBJ2-2; 7 bases fit TRBD2. Germline CDR1 SGHKS, CDR2 YYEKEE (reference sequence). The length of the CDR3 is 16 residues. The J segment lost 3 bases and the V segment lost 1 base, leaving 6 bases of the junction unmatched. The CDR3 region has the DNA TGTGCCAGCAGCTTGTTCGGCGGGAGTGACACCGGGGAGCTGTTTTTT. It specifies CASSLFGGSDTGELFF.

J is TRBJ2-3 and V is TRBV10-3, with D uncertain. Germline V lookup: CDR1 ENHRY, CDR2 SYGVKD. This CDR3 region has 13 residues. V shed 10 bases and J shed 3 bases, with 14 bases lying between them. CDR3 nucleotides: TGTGCCACCCCCCTTGCCGCAACAGATACGCAGTATTTT. This codes for CATPLAATDTQYF.

The gene calls are TRBV4-2 and TRBJ1-4, with D hard to call. The CDR3 length is 15 residues. Germline lookup yields CDR1 LGHNA and CDR2 YNFKEQ. With 1 base removed from V and 3 bases from J, the gap between germline ends came to 9 bases. In DNA, the CDR3 is TGTGCCAGCAGCCAAGGGTCGCGGGCTAATGAAAAACTGTTTTTT. Translated: CASSQGSRANEKLFF.

The chain combines TRBV12-3 or TRBV12-4 with TRBJ1-1; D uncertain. The V end was cut by 2 bases, the J end by 3 bases, with 7 bases between. The length of the CDR3 is 13 residues. The CDR3 region has the DNA TGTGCCAGCAGTTTACGTTTTGACACTGAAGCTTTCTTT. It specifies CASSLRFDTEAFF.

J is TRBJ1-6 and V is TRBV3-1 (or the pseudogene TRBV3-2), with D possibly being TRBD1 (5 bases). The germline V and J ends were trimmed by 0 bases and 10 bases, with 16 bases remaining between them. Germline assignment: CDR1 LGHDT and CDR2 YNNKEL (reference sequence). The CDR3 is 16 residues long. The DNA for the CDR3 is TGTGCCAGCAGCCAAGATTCCACCGGGACGGAGTCACCCCTCCACTTT. Encoded protein: CASSQDSTGTESPLHF.

This chain connects TRBV7-9 to TRBJ2-2; weak D call: TRBD1 (6 bases). Trimming removed 3 bases from V and 0 bases from J, with 8 bases in between. This CDR3 comprises 15 residues. In germline, CDR1 is SEHNR, CDR2 FQNEAQ (reference sequence). CDR3 DNA sequence: TGTGCCAGCAGCTTCTCAGGGGCGAACACCGGGGAGCTGTTTTTT. Amino acid sequence: CASSFSGANTGELFF.

The rearrangement uses TRBV11-2 and TRBJ2-7; D is unresolved. Trimming pared 3 bases from V and 2 bases from J, leaving 8 bases between. This CDR3 region has 13 residues. The germline V gene encodes CDR1 SGHAT and CDR2 FQNNGV. The CDR3: CASSFGRTYEQYF. The CDR3 coding sequence is TGTGCCAGCAGCTTCGGACGGACCTACGAGCAGTACTTC.

The genes are TRBV5-1 and TRBJ2-7, with 9 bases identical to TRBD1. J lost 3 bases, V lost 3 bases, and 4 bases had no gene match. From germline, CDR1 is SGHRS and CDR2 YFSETQ. This CDR3 spans 14 amino acids. The DNA for the CDR3 is TGCGCCAGCAGCTCGGGACAGGGCTACTACGAGCAGTACTTC. Protein: CASSSGQGYYEQYF.

The rearrangement uses TRBV5-1 and TRBJ1-2, with unresolved D. In germline, CDR1 is SGHRS, CDR2 YFSETQ. Trimming cost V 0 bases and J 4 bases, with 10 bases left between them. This CDR3 has 14 amino acids. CDR3 in DNA: TGCGCCAGCAGCTTGGGGTCCGAAGGCTATGGCTACACCTTC. This translates into CASSLGSEGYGYTF.

This clone has a single count. The chain recombines TRBV18 with TRBJ1-2; 9 bases are shared with TRBD1. Germline V lookup: CDR1 KGHSH, CDR2 LQKENI. CDR3 length equals 16 residues. V gave up 1 base and J gave up 2 bases; unmatched junction bases: 5. CDR3 in DNA: TGTGCCAGCTCACCACAGGGACAGGGACGGAACTATGGCTACACCTTC. This translates into CASSPQGQGRNYGYTF.

The chain couples TRBV4-1 to TRBJ2-5; D is unresolved. Germline assignment: CDR1 MGHRA and CDR2 YSYEKL. Trimming stripped 0 bases from V and 2 bases from J, with 22 bases between. This CDR3 has 19 amino acids. CDR3: CASSQDIPLRRTLQETQYF. CDR3 DNA sequence: TGCGCCAGCAGCCAAGATATCCCTTTGAGGCGCACGCTTCAAGAGACCCAGTACTTC.

The chain has TRBV27 and TRBJ2-1, with 9 bases identical to TRBD2. The germline gives CDR1 MNHEY, CDR2 SMNVEV (reference sequence). With 6 bases clipped from V and 4 bases from J, the junction kept 7 bases outside the gene matches. The CDR3 totals 15 residues. CDR3 sequence (DNA): TGTGCCAGCAGAGGGACTAGCCCCCCTTACAATGAGCAGTTCTTC. Amino acid sequence: CASRGTSPPYNEQFF.